This T cell receptor (beta chain) was observed in a study of T cell responses to AZD1222 COVID-19 vaccine. Findings and limits, study-wide: Donors, mostly white British, included more females; clonal diversity was possibly underestimated. The CD4 TCRs associated with vaccination extended across spike and predominated at 160-218 and 743-854.

Trimming left V 10 bases short and J 2 bases short, with 20 bases between. In germline, CDR1 is MNHEY, CDR2 SVGAGI. CDR3 size: 15 residues. Concerning this clone itself: Its antigen is still unknown.

Here immunoSEQ multiplex PCR was the method, and the copy in TCRdb shows in-frame clones only, minus some. This table holds some 200,000 clones, 90% to 95% found once. Analysis merged second doses at about 4 or about 12 weeks. This chain connects TRBV6-5 to TRBJ1-2; D perhaps matches TRBD1 (5 bases). The sequence was obtained from an adult who received the AZD1222 COVID-19 vaccine. The specimen was peripheral blood, collected 28 days after the second AZD1222 dose. The CDR3 sequence: CATVGSGRRNYGYTF. In DNA form, the CDR3 reads TGTGCCACCGTAGGGTCAGGGCGTCGGAACTATGGCTACACCTTC.